This T cell receptor (beta chain) was documented in a study of early T cells in non-severe SARS-CoV-2 infection. Turning to the study itself: Alpha and beta chains were unpaired, from unsorted whole-blood bulk RNA.

This clonotype came up many times. The library protocol tagged individual cDNA molecules with unique molecular identifiers. TCRdb itself ran the 5' RACE reads through MiXCR, one entry per CDR3 protein. The sample lists about 36,000 distinct CDR3 sequences, less than 8% occurring once. V lost 6 bases to trimming and J lost 4 bases, with 14 bases between them. CDR1 WNHNN and CDR2 SYGVQD come from the germline V gene (reference sequence). The CDR3 sequence is 14 residues long. This material consisted of whole blood, taken at baseline. The chain combines TRBV10-1 with TRBJ2-3, with a tentative D call TRBD2 (5 bases). The clonotype was recovered from an adult who was a healthcare worker with PCR-confirmed SARS-CoV-2 infection or an uninfected control (not recorded which). The CDR3, as DNA: TGCGCCAGCAGCGCCCTGGCGGGCGCAGATACGCAGTATTTT. It yields the protein CASSALAGADTQYF.